These T cell receptor beta chains were read from a single sample in a study of T cells and Merkel cell carcinoma outcomes. Produced via immunoSEQ multiplex PCR; TCRdb's table is partial and in-frame only. The table has around 15,000 clones, roughly 80% seen once. Sample: tumor tissue from Merkel cell carcinoma. The receptors were gathered from a human donor with Merkel cell carcinoma. Each CDR3 is given with its conserved first and last residue. The order of the fields is clone size, V gene, D gene, J gene, CDR3 protein, CDR3 DNA. D genes are given only for firm matches. The size entry is marked missing in some rows and otherwise reads once, few, many or a size class.

>-|TRBV19|-|TRBJ1-1
CASSIKVRGNAFF
TGTGCCAGTAGTATAAAGGTCCGGGGAAACGCTTTCTTT
>-|TRBV6-1|-|TRBJ1-2
CASSDVTHRRHGYTF
TGTGCCAGCAGTGACGTTACCCACAGGAGACATGGCTACACCTTC
>-|TRBV2|-|TRBJ1-1
CASSAFPGRGNTEAFF
TGTGCCAGCAGTGCCTTTCCGGGCAGGGGAAACACTGAAGCTTTCTTT
>-|TRBV30|-|TRBJ1-1
CAWSVLTANTEAFF
TGTGCCTGGAGTGTGTTGACAGCAAACACTGAAGCTTTCTTT
>-|TRBV10-3|-|TRBJ2-2
CAISESRGTGELFF
TGTGCCATCAGTGAGTCTCGGGGGACCGGGGAGCTGTTTTTT
>-|TRBV20-1|-|TRBJ1-2
CSARDGYGYTF
TGCAGTGCTAGAGATGGCTATGGCTACACCTTC
>-|TRBV30|-|TRBJ1-2
CAWSEGIGYTF
TGTGCCTGGAGTGAGGGGATTGGCTACACCTTC
>-|TRBV2|-|TRBJ1-4
CASRDGGLPNEKLFF
TGTGCCAGCAGAGACGGGGGATTACCTAATGAAAAACTGTTTTTT
>-|TRBV19|-|TRBJ2-3
CASSPRSSTDTQYF
TGTGCCAGTAGCCCTCGGAGCAGCACAGATACGCAGTATTTT
>-|TRBV6-6|-|TRBJ1-1
CASTGGTEAFF
TGTGCCAGCACCGGGGGCACTGAAGCTTTCTTT
>-|TRBV10-2|-|TRBJ2-3
CASSSTDTQYF
TGCGCCAGCTCTAGCACAGATACGCAGTATTTT
>-|TRBV6-1|-|TRBJ2-7
CASSERSWGSAGSYEQYF
TGTGCCAGCAGTGAAAGGTCTTGGGGGTCGGCCGGATCCTACGAGCAGTACTTC
>-|TRBV2|-|TRBJ1-4
CASRRTYLNEKLFF
TGTGCCAGCAGGCGGACTTACCTTAATGAAAAACTGTTTTTT
>-|TRBV19|TRBD2|TRBJ2-3
CASSKGVRRGGTDTQYF
TGTGCCAGTAGTAAAGGTGTTCGGCGGGGGGGCACAGATACGCAGTATTTT
>-|TRBV18|-|TRBJ2-7
CASSPPGRSHEQYF
TGTGCCAGCTCACCACCGGGCAGGTCACACGAGCAGTACTTC
>-|TRBV6-5|-|TRBJ1-6
CASSYQGGVNSPLHF
TGTGCCAGCAGTTACCAGGGCGGGGTGAATTCACCCCTCCACTTT
>-|TRBV28|-|TRBJ2-7
CASRGTASYEQYF
TGTGCCAGCAGAGGGACGGCCTCCTACGAGCAGTACTTC
>-|TRBV2|-|TRBJ1-2
CASSEAGRGLVLRGYTF
TGTGCCAGCAGTGAAGCAGGGAGGGGTCTGGTTCTCCGGGGCTACACCTTC
>-|TRBV6-1|-|TRBJ1-3
CASGGQSSGNTIYF
TGTGCCAGCGGCGGACAGAGCTCTGGAAACACCATATATTTT
>-|TRBV29-1|-|TRBJ2-7
CSVARQSSSYEQYF
TGCAGCGTTGCTAGGCAGTCTAGCTCCTACGAGCAGTACTTC
>-|TRBV5-1|-|TRBJ1-1
CASSLSFRYTEAFF
TGCGCCAGCAGCTTGTCATTTAGATACACTGAAGCTTTCTTT
>-|TRBV6-5|-|TRBJ2-1
CASASVYNEQFF
TGTGCCAGTGCTAGCGTGTACAATGAGCAGTTCTTC
>-|TRBV9|TRBD2|TRBJ2-5
CASSVGSGGVAETQYF
TGTGCCAGCAGCGTAGGTAGCGGGGGGGTCGCAGAGACCCAGTACTTC
>-|TRBV7-9|-|TRBJ2-5
CASSSDWAGETQYF
TGTGCCAGCAGCTCGGACTGGGCGGGAGAGACCCAGTACTTC
>-|TRBV9|TRBD2|TRBJ2-1
CASSVTSGYNEQFF
TGTGCCAGCAGCGTCACTAGCGGCTACAATGAGCAGTTCTTC
>once|TRBV5-1|-|TRBJ2-2
CASSLVGTGELFF
TGCGCCAGCAGCTTGGTGGGCACCGGGGAGCTGTTTTTT
>-|TRBV7-9|-|TRBJ2-3
CASSFRDADTQYF
TGTGCCAGCAGCTTCCGGGACGCAGATACGCAGTATTTT
>-|TRBV5-1|-|TRBJ2-7
CNMTGFSYEQYF
TGCAATATGACAGGATTCTCCTACGAGCAGTACTTC
>-|TRBV2|-|TRBJ1-5
CAGRQPEWDQPQHF
TGTGCCGGCCGACAGCCTGAATGGGATCAGCCCCAGCATTTT
>-|TRBV15|TRBD2|TRBJ2-3
CATSRGGTSGSLSTDTQYF
TGTGCCACCAGCAGAGGTGGGACTAGCGGGAGTCTTAGCACAGATACGCAGTATTTT
>-|TRBV7-2|TRBD2|TRBJ2-1
CASSPVAGGNEQFF
TGTGCCAGCAGCCCGGTAGCGGGGGGTAATGAGCAGTTCTTC
>-|TRBV28|-|TRBJ1-5
CASSSRPKGTVYQPQHF
TGTGCCAGTAGTTCACGCCCAAAGGGAACGGTTTATCAGCCCCAGCATTTT
>-|TRBV7-9|TRBD1|TRBJ2-7
CASSYPREDGTGLYEQYF
TGTGCCAGCAGCTACCCTCGTGAGGACGGGACAGGGTTATACGAGCAGTACTTC
>-|TRBV28|-|TRBJ1-3
CASSLSTVGNTIYF
TGTGCCAGCAGTTTATCCACCGTCGGAAACACCATATATTTT
>once|TRBV18|-|TRBJ1-5
CASSPGDQPQHF
TGTGCCAGCTCACCAGGGGATCAGCCCCAGCATTTT
>-|TRBV7-9|TRBD1|TRBJ1-1
CASSPSDRGPTEAFF
TGTGCCAGCAGCCCCAGCGACAGGGGGCCTACTGAAGCTTTCTTT
>-|TRBV10-2|-|TRBJ1-3
CASRPASSGNTIYF
TGCGCCAGCAGGCCGGCAAGCTCTGGAAACACCATATATTTT
>-|TRBV7-9|-|TRBJ1-2
CASSGTGVYGYTF
TGTGCCAGCTCCGGGACTGGCGTCTATGGCTACACCTTC
>-|TRBV14|-|TRBJ1-1
CASSQVGAGAEAFF
TGTGCCAGCAGCCAAGTTGGGGCCGGCGCTGAAGCTTTCTTT
>-|TRBV9|-|TRBJ2-5
CASSLNDRQETQYF
TGTGCCAGCAGCCTCAATGACAGACAAGAGACCCAGTACTTC
>-|TRBV2|-|TRBJ2-3
CASSARTDTQYF
TGTGCCAGCAGTGCGCGGACAGATACGCAGTATTTT
>-|TRBV16|TRBD2|TRBJ2-1
CASSQLRGRVDEQFF
TGTGCCAGCAGCCAACTTCGCGGGAGGGTTGATGAGCAGTTCTTC
>-|TRBV5-1|-|TRBJ2-7
CASSLYSYEQYF
TGCGCCAGCAGCTTGTATAGCTACGAGCAGTACTTC
>-|TRBV5-4|-|TRBJ2-6
CASSLEPSGANVLTF
TGTGCCAGCAGCTTGGAGCCCTCTGGGGCCAACGTCCTGACTTTC
>-|TRBV7-2|-|TRBJ2-1
CASSLGPNNEQFF
TGTGCCAGCAGCTTAGGACCGAACAATGAGCAGTTCTTC
>-|TRBV7-9|TRBD2|TRBJ2-7
CASRPGLAGAYEQYF
TGTGCCAGCAGACCGGGACTAGCGGGAGCCTACGAGCAGTACTTC
>-|TRBV19|-|TRBJ1-2
CASSPGRTAANYGYTF
TGTGCCAGTAGTCCGGGCCGGACCGCTGCTAACTATGGCTACACCTTC
>-|TRBV7-2|-|TRBJ2-1
CASSLASGDVTEQFF
TGTGCCAGCAGCTTAGCTTCTGGGGACGTTACTGAGCAGTTCTTC
>-|TRBV9|-|TRBJ1-1
CASSPGPSSEAFF
TGTGCCAGCAGCCCCGGACCGAGCTCTGAAGCTTTCTTT
>-|TRBV10-3|-|TRBJ2-6
CAISGPGSGANVLTF
TGTGCCATCAGTGGGCCAGGTTCTGGGGCCAACGTCCTGACTTTC
>-|TRBV9|-|TRBJ1-5
CASSVSGDQPQHF
TGTGCCAGCAGCGTCTCGGGTGATCAGCCCCAGCATTTT
>-|TRBV30|-|TRBJ2-3
CAWSVLGSADTQYF
TGTGCCTGGAGTGTACTTGGTAGCGCGGATACGCAGTATTTT
>-|TRBV7-2|-|TRBJ1-4
CASSTPMVEKLFF
TGTGCCAGCAGCACTCCCATGGTAGAAAAACTGTTTTTT
>-|TRBV5-1|TRBD1|TRBJ2-5
CASSSGQGRQKTQYF
TGCGCCAGCAGCTCCGGACAGGGGAGGCAAAAGACCCAGTACTTC
>-|TRBV10-3|TRBD2|TRBJ2-1
CAISESRGLGGGNNEQFF
TGTGCCATCAGTGAGTCCCGAGGATTGGGCGGGGGAAACAATGAGCAGTTCTTC
>-|TRBV4-1|TRBD1|TRBJ1-1
CASSQDSAGGTTEAFF
TGCGCCAGCAGCCAAGATTCGGCAGGGGGCACCACTGAAGCTTTCTTT
>-|TRBV18|-|TRBJ2-2
CASSPFSAGNTGELFF
TGTGCCAGCTCACCATTTTCAGCAGGGAACACCGGGGAGCTGTTTTTT
>few|TRBV7-9|-|TRBJ2-2
CASSHGRTGELFF
TGTGCCAGCAGCCACGGACGGACCGGGGAGCTGTTTTTT